This T cell receptor beta chain was obtained from a study of T cells in tumors after PD-1 blockade. Study summary: Either cemiplimab 350 mg every 2 weeks or pembrolizumab 200 mg every 3 weeks was given. Peripheral blood samples averaged approximately 33,000 unique clonotypes and over 95,000 templates.

This clone has more than one count but fewer than ten. From germline, CDR1 is LNHDA and CDR2 SQIVND (reference sequence). Trimming left V 7 bases short and J 7 bases short, with 14 bases between. The CDR3 is made up of 13 amino acids. Clones were sequenced by immunoSEQ multiplex PCR, and TCRdb holds only the in-frame ones, with some missing. The sample has roughly 33,000 clones, around four fifths seen once. The clonotype was recovered from a human donor with basal cell carcinoma. This rearrangement joins TRBV19 to TRBJ1-5; D unresolved. Specimen: PBMCs, collected before anti-PD-1 treatment. The CDR3 DNA is TGTGCCAGTACTCCTCGGCTGGGGCAGCCCCAGCATTTT. Translating gives CASTPRLGQPQHF. Based on the CDR3 plus reference TRBV19 and TRBJ1-5, the full variable domain is DGGITQSPKYLFRKEGQNVTLSCEQNLNHDAMYWYRQDPGQGLRLIYYSQIVNDFQKGDIAEGYSVSREKKESFPLTVTSAQKNPTAFYLCASTPRLGQPQHFGDGTRLSIL.